The TCR beta chain described here comes from a study of T cell responses to AZD1222 COVID-19 vaccine. General study findings and limits: Unmutated variant regions reportedly attract nearly half of all spike-specific TCRs. Rises in breadth and depth of Spike-specific TCRs came after two AZD1222 doses.

V shed 4 bases and J 6 bases; nucleotides not matched to a gene: 13. This CDR3 has 16 amino acids. CDR1 and CDR2 (germline): SGHRS, YFSETQ. Concerning this clone itself: Its cognate antigen is unknown.

TCRdb keeps only in-frame clones here, not all; method: immunoSEQ multiplex PCR. Among tens of thousands of clones listed, around 89% were seen once. The rearrangement links TRBV5-1 to TRBJ2-3; TRBD1 matches 8 bases. The clonotype comes from an adult who received the AZD1222 COVID-19 vaccine. The input for sequencing was peripheral blood, taken 28 days after the second AZD1222 dose. The CDR3 nucleotides are TGCGCCAGCAGCCCGCAATTGGACAGGGTGGCGGATACGCAGTATTTT. This sequence encodes CASSPQLDRVADTQYF.